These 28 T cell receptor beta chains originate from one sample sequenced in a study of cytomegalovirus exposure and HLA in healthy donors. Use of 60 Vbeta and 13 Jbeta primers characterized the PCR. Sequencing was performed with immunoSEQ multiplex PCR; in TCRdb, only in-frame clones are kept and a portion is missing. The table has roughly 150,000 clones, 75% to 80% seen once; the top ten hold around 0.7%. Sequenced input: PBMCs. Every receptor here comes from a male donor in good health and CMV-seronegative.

The CDR3 DNA follows: TGCGCCAGTCGACAGGGGTCGGCCTACGAGCAGTACTTC. Protein product: CASRQGSAYEQYF. This chain connects TRBV5-1 to TRBJ2-7; 8 nucleotides agree with TRBD1. The CDR3 runs to 13 residues. The germline CDR1 and CDR2 sequences are SGHRS and YFSETQ. The ends lost 8 bases at V and 2 bases at J; junction bases unmatched: 6.

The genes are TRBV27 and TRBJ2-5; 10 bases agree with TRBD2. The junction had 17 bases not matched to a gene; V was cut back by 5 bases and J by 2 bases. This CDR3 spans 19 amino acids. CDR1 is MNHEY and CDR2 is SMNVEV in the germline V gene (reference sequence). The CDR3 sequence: CASSPRASGGQALQETQYF. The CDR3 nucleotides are TGTGCCAGCAGTCCCCGCGCTAGCGGGGGCCAAGCCCTTCAAGAGACCCAGTACTTC.

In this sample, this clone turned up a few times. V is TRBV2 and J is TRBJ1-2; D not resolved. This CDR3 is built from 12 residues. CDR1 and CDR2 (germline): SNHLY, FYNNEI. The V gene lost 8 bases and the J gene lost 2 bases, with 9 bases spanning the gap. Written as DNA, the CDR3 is TGTGCCAGCGGAGCCCTAAACTATGGCTACACCTTC. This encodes CASGALNYGYTF.

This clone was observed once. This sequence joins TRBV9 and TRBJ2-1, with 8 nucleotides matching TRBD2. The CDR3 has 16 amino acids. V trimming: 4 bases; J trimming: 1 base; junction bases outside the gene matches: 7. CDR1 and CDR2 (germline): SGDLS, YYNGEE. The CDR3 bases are TGTGCCAGCAGCCCGGGGGGGGGCCAATCCTACAATGAGCAGTTCTTC. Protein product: CASSPGGGQSYNEQFF.

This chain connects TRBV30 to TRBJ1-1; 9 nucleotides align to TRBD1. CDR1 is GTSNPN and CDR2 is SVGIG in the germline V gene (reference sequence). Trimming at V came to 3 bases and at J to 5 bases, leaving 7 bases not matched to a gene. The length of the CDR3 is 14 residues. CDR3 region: CAWRGGQGWTEAFF. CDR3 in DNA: TGTGCCTGGAGAGGAGGACAGGGGTGGACTGAAGCTTTCTTT. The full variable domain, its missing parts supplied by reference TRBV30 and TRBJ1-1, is SQTIHQWPATLVQPVGSPLSLECTVEGTSNPNLYWYRQAAGRGLQLLFYSVGIGQISSEVPQNLSASRPQDRQFILSSKKLLLSDSGFYLCAWRGGQGWTEAFFGQGTRLTVV.

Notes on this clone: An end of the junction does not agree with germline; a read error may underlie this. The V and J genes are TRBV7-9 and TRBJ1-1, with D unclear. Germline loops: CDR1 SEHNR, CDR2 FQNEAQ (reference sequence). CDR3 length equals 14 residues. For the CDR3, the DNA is TGTTCCAGCAGCTTAGCGGCGGGGAACACTGAAGCTTTCTTT. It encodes CSSSLAAGNTEAFF.

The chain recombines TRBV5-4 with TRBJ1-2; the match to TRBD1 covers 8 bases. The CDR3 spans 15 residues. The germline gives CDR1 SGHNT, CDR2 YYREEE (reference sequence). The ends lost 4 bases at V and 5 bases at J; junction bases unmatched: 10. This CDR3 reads CASSPGQGGIYGYTF. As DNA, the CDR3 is TGTGCCAGCAGCCCTGGACAGGGTGGTATTTATGGCTACACCTTC.

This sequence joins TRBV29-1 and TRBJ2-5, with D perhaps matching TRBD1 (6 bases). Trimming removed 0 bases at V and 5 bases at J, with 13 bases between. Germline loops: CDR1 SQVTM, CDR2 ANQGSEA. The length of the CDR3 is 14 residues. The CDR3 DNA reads TGCAGCGTTGAAGATTGGGGCCAGGGGGAGACCCAGTACTTC. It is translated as CSVEDWGQGETQYF.

Written as DNA, the CDR3 is TGTGCCAGCAGTTCTCAGGGGCGGATGAACACTGAAGCTTTCTTT. This codes for CASSSQGRMNTEAFF. This chain links TRBV6-6 with TRBJ1-1, with D perhaps TRBD1 (6 bases). The CDR3 loop spans 15 amino acids. In germline, CDR1 is MNHNY, CDR2 SVGAGI (reference sequence). Between the trimmed V and J ends, which lost 4 bases and 0 bases, there was a span of 12 bases.

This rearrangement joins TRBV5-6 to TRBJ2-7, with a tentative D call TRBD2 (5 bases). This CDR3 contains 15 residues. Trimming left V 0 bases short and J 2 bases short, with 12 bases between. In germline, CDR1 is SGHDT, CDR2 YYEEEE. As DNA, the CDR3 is TGTGCCAGCAGCTTGGGGCTCTCGGAGGCCTACGAGCAGTACTTC. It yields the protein CASSLGLSEAYEQYF.

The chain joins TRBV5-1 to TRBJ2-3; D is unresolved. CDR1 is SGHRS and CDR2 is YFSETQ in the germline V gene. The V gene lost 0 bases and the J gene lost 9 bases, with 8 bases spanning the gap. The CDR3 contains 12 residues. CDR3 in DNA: TGCGCCAGCAGCTTGGTGGTGGAGACGCAGTATTTT. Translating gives CASSLVVETQYF.

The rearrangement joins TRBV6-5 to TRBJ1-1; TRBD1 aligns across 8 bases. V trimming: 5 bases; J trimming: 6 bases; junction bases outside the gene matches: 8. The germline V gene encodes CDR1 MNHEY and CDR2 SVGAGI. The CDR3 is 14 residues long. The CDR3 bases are TGTGCCAGCAGTAGGGGCTCACAGGGGGCTGAAGCTTTCTTT. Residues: CASSRGSQGAEAFF.

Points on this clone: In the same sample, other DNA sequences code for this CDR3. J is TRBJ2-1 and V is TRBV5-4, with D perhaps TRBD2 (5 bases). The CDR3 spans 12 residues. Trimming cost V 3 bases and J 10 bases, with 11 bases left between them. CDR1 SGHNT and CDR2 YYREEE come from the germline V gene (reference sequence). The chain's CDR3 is CASSSNGGEQFF. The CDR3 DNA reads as TGTGCCAGCAGCTCGAATGGCGGGGAGCAGTTCTTC.

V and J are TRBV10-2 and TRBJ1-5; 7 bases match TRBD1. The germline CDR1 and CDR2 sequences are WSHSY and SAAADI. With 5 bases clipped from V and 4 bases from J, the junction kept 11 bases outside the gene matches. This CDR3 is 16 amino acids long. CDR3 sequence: CASSSQGQGPNQPQHF. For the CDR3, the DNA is TGCGCCAGCAGTTCACAGGGGCAGGGGCCTAATCAGCCCCAGCATTTT.

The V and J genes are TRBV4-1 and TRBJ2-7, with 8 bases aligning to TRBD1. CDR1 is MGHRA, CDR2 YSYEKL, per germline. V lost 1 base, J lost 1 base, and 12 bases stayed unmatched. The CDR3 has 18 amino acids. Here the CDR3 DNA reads TGCGCCAGCAGCCAAGGAGGCACAGGGGGATCTCTTTCCTACGAGCAGTACTTC. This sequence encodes CASSQGGTGGSLSYEQYF.

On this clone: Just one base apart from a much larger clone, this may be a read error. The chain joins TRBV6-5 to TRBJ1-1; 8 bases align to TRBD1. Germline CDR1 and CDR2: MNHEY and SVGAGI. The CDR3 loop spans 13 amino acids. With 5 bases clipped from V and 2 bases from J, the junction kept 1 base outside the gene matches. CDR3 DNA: TGTGCCAGCAGTGACAGGGGAAACACTGAAGCTTTCTTT. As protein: CASSDRGNTEAFF.

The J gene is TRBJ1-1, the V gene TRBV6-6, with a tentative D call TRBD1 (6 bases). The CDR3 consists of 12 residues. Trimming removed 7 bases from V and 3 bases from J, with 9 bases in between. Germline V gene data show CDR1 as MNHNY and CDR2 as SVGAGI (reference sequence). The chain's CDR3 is CASTGQYTEAFF. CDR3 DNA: TGTGCCAGCACCGGACAGTACACTGAAGCTTTCTTT.

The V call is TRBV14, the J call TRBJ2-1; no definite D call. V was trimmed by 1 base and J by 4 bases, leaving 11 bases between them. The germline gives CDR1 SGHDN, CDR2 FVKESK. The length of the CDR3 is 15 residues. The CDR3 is CASSQGPPVYNEQFF. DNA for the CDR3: TGTGCCAGCAGCCAAGGGCCACCAGTGTACAATGAGCAGTTCTTC.

The CDR3 coding sequence is TGCGCCAGCAGCCGACCCCTTGGACTAGACCTCGATGAGCAGTTCTTC. Translated, it gives CASSRPLGLDLDEQFF. The chain has TRBV4-1 and TRBJ2-1; TRBD2 agrees at 7 bases. Looked up from germline, CDR1 is MGHRA and CDR2 is YSYEKL. CDR3 length: 16 residues. V lost 4 bases, J lost 8 bases, and 14 bases stayed unmatched.

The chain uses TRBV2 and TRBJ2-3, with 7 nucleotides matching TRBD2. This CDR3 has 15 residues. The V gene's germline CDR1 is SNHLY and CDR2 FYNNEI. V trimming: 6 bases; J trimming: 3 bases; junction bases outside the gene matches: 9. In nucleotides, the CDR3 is TGTGCCAGCAGGCTCGTCGGGGGGTCGACAGATACGCAGTATTTT. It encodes CASRLVGGSTDTQYF.

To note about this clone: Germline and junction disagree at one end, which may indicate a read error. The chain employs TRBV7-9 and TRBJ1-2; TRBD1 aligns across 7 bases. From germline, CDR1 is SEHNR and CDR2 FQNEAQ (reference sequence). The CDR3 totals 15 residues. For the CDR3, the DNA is TGTTCCAGCAGCTACGGACAGGATCAACTCTATGGCTACACCTTC. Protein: CSSSYGQDQLYGYTF.

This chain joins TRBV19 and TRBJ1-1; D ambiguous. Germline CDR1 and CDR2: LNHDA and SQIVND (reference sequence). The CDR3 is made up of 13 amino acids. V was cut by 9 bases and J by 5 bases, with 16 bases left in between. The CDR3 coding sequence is TGTGCCAGCTCCGATTGGAGTAGGACTGAAGCTTTCTTT. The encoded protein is CASSDWSRTEAFF.

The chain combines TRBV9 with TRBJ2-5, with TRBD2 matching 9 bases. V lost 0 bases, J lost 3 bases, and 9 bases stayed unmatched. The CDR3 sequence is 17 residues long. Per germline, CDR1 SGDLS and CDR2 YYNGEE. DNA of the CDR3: TGTGCCAGCAGCGTAGTAAGGGGGAGACTAGCGGAAGAGACCCAGTACTTC. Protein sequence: CASSVVRGRLAEETQYF.

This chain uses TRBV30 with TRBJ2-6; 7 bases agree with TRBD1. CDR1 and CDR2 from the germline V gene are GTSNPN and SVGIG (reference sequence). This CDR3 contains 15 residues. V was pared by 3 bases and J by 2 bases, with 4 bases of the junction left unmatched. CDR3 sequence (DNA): TGTGCCTGGAGCGCTACAGGGGCTGGGGCCAACGTCCTGACTTTC. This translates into CAWSATGAGANVLTF.

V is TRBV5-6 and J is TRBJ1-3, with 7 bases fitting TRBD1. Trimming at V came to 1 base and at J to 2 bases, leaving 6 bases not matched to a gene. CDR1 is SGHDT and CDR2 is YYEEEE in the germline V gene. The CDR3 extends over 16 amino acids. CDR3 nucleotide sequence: TGTGCCAGCAGCTTGCTGGACAGGCAAACTGGAAACACCATATATTTT. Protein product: CASSLLDRQTGNTIYF.

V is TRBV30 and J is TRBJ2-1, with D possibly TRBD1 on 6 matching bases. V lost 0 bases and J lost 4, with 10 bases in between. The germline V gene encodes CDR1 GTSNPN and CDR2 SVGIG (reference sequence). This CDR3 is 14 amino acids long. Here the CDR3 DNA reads TGTGCCTGGAGTGTACGACAGGTATACAATGAGCAGTTCTTC. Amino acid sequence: CAWSVRQVYNEQFF.

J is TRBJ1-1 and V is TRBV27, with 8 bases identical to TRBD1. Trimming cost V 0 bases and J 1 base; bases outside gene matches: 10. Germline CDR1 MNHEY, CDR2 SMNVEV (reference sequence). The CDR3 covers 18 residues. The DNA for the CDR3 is TGTGCCAGCAGTTTATCGTGGCAGGGGGCACGTCGGAACACTGAAGCTTTCTTT. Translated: CASSLSWQGARRNTEAFF.

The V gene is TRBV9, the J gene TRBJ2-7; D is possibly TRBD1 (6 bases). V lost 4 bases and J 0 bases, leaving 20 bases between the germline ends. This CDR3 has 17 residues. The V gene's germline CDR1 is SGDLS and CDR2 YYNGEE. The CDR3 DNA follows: TGTGCCAGCAGCCCCGCTCGACAGGCCTTGAGCTCCTACGAGCAGTACTTC. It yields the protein CASSPARQALSSYEQYF.